This is a list of T cell receptor beta chains from one sample in a study of Tregs in tolerant kidney transplant recipients. Clones were read by immunoSEQ multiplex PCR, and TCRdb kept only the in-frame ones, dropping some. Among some 90,000 clones listed, 85% to 95% were seen once. The sequencing input was CD8+ T cells from blood. All receptors come from a human donor in good health. Each CDR3 is given with its conserved first and last residue. Each record gives: V gene, clone size, D gene, J gene, CDR3 protein, CDR3 DNA. A D gene is named only where the DNA matches it firmly. Clone sizes are given selectively: once, few, many, or a class where the clone is expanded.

v_gene: TRBV6-1; abundance: NA; d_gene: NA; j_gene: TRBJ2-5; CDR3aa: CASSESVRILRQETQYF; CDR3nt: TGTGCCAGCAGTGAATCTGTTCGTATCCTGAGACAAGAGACCCAGTACTTC
v_gene: TRBV4-1; abundance: once; d_gene: NA; j_gene: TRBJ2-7; CDR3aa: CASSQGRQTYEQYF; CDR3nt: TGCGCCAGCAGCCAAGGCAGACAAACCTACGAGCAGTACTTC
v_gene: TRBV27; abundance: NA; d_gene: NA; j_gene: TRBJ1-5; CDR3aa: CASSFVQGDQPQHF; CDR3nt: TGTGCCAGCAGTTTTGTCCAGGGTGATCAGCCCCAGCATTTT
v_gene: TRBV5-8; abundance: NA; d_gene: NA; j_gene: TRBJ2-7; CDR3aa: CASSLVQVVYEQYF; CDR3nt: TGTGCCAGCAGCTTGGTACAGGTGGTCTACGAGCAGTACTTC
v_gene: TRBV25-1; abundance: NA; d_gene: TRBD2; j_gene: TRBJ2-5; CDR3aa: CASSGTGTSGRVGETQYF; CDR3nt: TGTGCCAGCAGTGGCACCGGGACTAGCGGGAGGGTGGGGGAGACCCAGTACTTC
v_gene: TRBV6-1; abundance: NA; d_gene: NA; j_gene: TRBJ1-1; CDR3aa: CASSEYGTANTEAFF; CDR3nt: TGTGCCAGCAGTGAATACGGGACCGCGAACACTGAAGCTTTCTTT
v_gene: TRBV11-2; abundance: NA; d_gene: TRBD2; j_gene: TRBJ2-1; CDR3aa: CASSSLAGGTDEQFF; CDR3nt: TGTGCCAGCAGCTCACTAGCGGGGGGGACGGATGAGCAGTTCTTC
v_gene: TRBV4-1; abundance: NA; d_gene: TRBD1; j_gene: TRBJ1-1; CDR3aa: CASSIRGRTEAFF; CDR3nt: TGCGCCAGCAGTATCAGGGGGCGAACTGAAGCTTTCTTT
v_gene: TRBV11-2; abundance: NA; d_gene: NA; j_gene: TRBJ2-2; CDR3aa: CASSLVRTHTGELFF; CDR3nt: TGTGCCAGCAGCTTAGTGCGGACACACACCGGGGAGCTGTTTTTT
v_gene: TRBV10-2; abundance: NA; d_gene: NA; j_gene: TRBJ1-1; CDR3aa: CASRPGEGNTEAFF; CDR3nt: TGCGCCAGCAGACCAGGGGAAGGGAACACTGAAGCTTTCTTT
v_gene: TRBV2; abundance: NA; d_gene: TRBD1; j_gene: TRBJ1-1; CDR3aa: CASSESLTGANTEAFF; CDR3nt: TGTGCCAGCAGTGAAAGTTTGACAGGGGCGAACACTGAAGCTTTCTTT
v_gene: TRBV29-1; abundance: NA; d_gene: NA; j_gene: TRBJ2-7; CDR3aa: CSVDVGASYEQYF; CDR3nt: TGCAGCGTTGACGTCGGGGCCAGCTACGAGCAGTACTTC
v_gene: TRBV7-2; abundance: NA; d_gene: TRBD2; j_gene: TRBJ2-7; CDR3aa: CAISGAPYEQYF; CDR3nt: TGTGCCATCAGCGGGGCCCCCTACGAGCAGTACTTC
v_gene: TRBV19; abundance: NA; d_gene: NA; j_gene: TRBJ1-1; CDR3aa: CATGPPGYANTEAFF; CDR3nt: TGTGCCACAGGGCCCCCAGGGTACGCGAACACTGAAGCTTTCTTT
v_gene: TRBV7-3; abundance: NA; d_gene: NA; j_gene: TRBJ2-3; CDR3aa: CASSLAPQAQRTDTQYF; CDR3nt: TGTGCCAGCAGCTTAGCCCCACAAGCTCAACGCACAGATACGCAGTATTTT
v_gene: TRBV7-8; abundance: NA; d_gene: NA; j_gene: TRBJ2-7; CDR3aa: CASSSPIGTPYEQYF; CDR3nt: TGTGCCAGCAGCTCCCCGATCGGGACCCCCTACGAGCAGTACTTC
v_gene: TRBV6-5; abundance: NA; d_gene: NA; j_gene: TRBJ2-4; CDR3aa: CASALSGTHGAIQYF; CDR3nt: TGTGCCAGCGCACTCTCCGGGACTCACGGGGCTATTCAGTACTTC
v_gene: TRBV29-1; abundance: NA; d_gene: NA; j_gene: TRBJ1-3; CDR3aa: CSVEEGGVGNTIYF; CDR3nt: TGCAGCGTTGAAGAAGGAGGGGTCGGAAACACCATATATTTT
v_gene: TRBV5-1; abundance: once; d_gene: TRBD1; j_gene: TRBJ2-1; CDR3aa: CASSLTGPSSYNEQFF; CDR3nt: TGCGCCAGCAGCCTGACAGGGCCTAGCTCCTACAATGAGCAGTTCTTC
v_gene: TRBV27; abundance: NA; d_gene: NA; j_gene: TRBJ2-3; CDR3aa: CASSERSGTDTQYF; CDR3nt: TGTGCCAGTTCAGAGAGGTCGGGCACAGATACGCAGTATTTT
v_gene: TRBV6-1; abundance: once; d_gene: TRBD1; j_gene: TRBJ2-7; CDR3aa: CASSGTGGRFREQYF; CDR3nt: TGTGCCAGCAGCGGGACAGGAGGGAGGTTTCGCGAGCAGTACTTC
v_gene: TRBV27; abundance: NA; d_gene: NA; j_gene: TRBJ2-5; CDR3aa: CASSLLAEQETQYF; CDR3nt: TGTGCCAGCAGTTTACTGGCAGAGCAAGAGACCCAGTACTTC
v_gene: TRBV6-6; abundance: NA; d_gene: NA; j_gene: TRBJ1-1; CDR3aa: CASSYDTEAFF; CDR3nt: TGTGCCAGCAGTTACGACACTGAAGCTTTCTTT
v_gene: TRBV13; abundance: few; d_gene: NA; j_gene: TRBJ2-2; CDR3aa: CASSLGALGPGGELFF; CDR3nt: TGTGCCAGCAGCTTAGGGGCACTGGGACCTGGGGGGGAGCTGTTTTTT
v_gene: TRBV4-1; abundance: NA; d_gene: TRBD1; j_gene: TRBJ1-3; CDR3aa: CASSQVLVPGGTIYF; CDR3nt: TGCGCCAGCAGCCAAGTCCTTGTGCCAGGGGGCACCATATATTTT
v_gene: TRBV6-1; abundance: NA; d_gene: NA; j_gene: TRBJ1-3; CDR3aa: CASTVRYSLVGAIYF; CDR3nt: TGTGCCAGCACGGTCCGGTACTCTCTGGTGGGAGCCATATATTTT
v_gene: TRBV4-1; abundance: NA; d_gene: TRBD1; j_gene: TRBJ1-2; CDR3aa: CASSQGQAFSPYGYTF; CDR3nt: TGCGCCAGCAGCCAGGGACAGGCCTTTTCTCCTTATGGCTACACCTTC
v_gene: TRBV7-2; abundance: NA; d_gene: NA; j_gene: TRBJ2-1; CDR3aa: CASSPSQGLFPGTNEQFF; CDR3nt: TGTGCCAGCAGCCCAAGCCAGGGACTTTTCCCGGGAACGAATGAGCAGTTCTTC
v_gene: TRBV27; abundance: few; d_gene: NA; j_gene: TRBJ2-7; CDR3aa: CASSFGTGVRGYEQYF; CDR3nt: TGTGCCAGCAGTTTTGGGACGGGCGTGAGGGGATACGAGCAGTACTTC
v_gene: TRBV6-1; abundance: NA; d_gene: NA; j_gene: TRBJ2-7; CDR3aa: CASRPEILNVYEQYF; CDR3nt: TGTGCCAGCAGACCGGAGATCTTAAACGTCTACGAGCAGTACTTC
v_gene: TRBV19; abundance: NA; d_gene: NA; j_gene: TRBJ1-5; CDR3aa: CASSIAGGGQPQHF; CDR3nt: TGTGCCAGTAGTATTGCCGGGGGAGGTCAGCCCCAGCATTTT
v_gene: TRBV7-9; abundance: NA; d_gene: NA; j_gene: TRBJ1-3; CDR3aa: CASSDPYSQSGNTIYF; CDR3nt: TGTGCCAGCAGCGACCCCTACAGTCAATCTGGAAACACCATATATTTT
v_gene: TRBV2; abundance: NA; d_gene: NA; j_gene: TRBJ1-2; CDR3aa: CASRQYGYTF; CDR3nt: TGTGCCAGCAGACAATATGGCTACACCTTC
v_gene: TRBV19; abundance: NA; d_gene: TRBD1; j_gene: TRBJ2-5; CDR3aa: CASSRRDRGTQETQYF; CDR3nt: TGTGCCAGTAGTAGACGGGACAGGGGGACCCAAGAGACCCAGTACTTC
v_gene: TRBV4-2; abundance: once; d_gene: NA; j_gene: TRBJ2-7; CDR3aa: CASSQVVASYEQYF; CDR3nt: TGTGCCAGCAGCCAAGTGGTCGCCTCCTACGAGCAGTACTTC
v_gene: TRBV30; abundance: NA; d_gene: NA; j_gene: TRBJ1-2; CDR3aa: CAWSVGDWYGYTF; CDR3nt: TGTGCCTGGAGTGTAGGGGATTGGTATGGCTACACCTTC
v_gene: TRBV29-1; abundance: NA; d_gene: NA; j_gene: TRBJ2-3; CDR3aa: CSVPLTSTDTQYF; CDR3nt: TGCAGCGTTCCCTTGACTAGCACAGATACGCAGTATTTT
v_gene: TRBV4-1; abundance: large; d_gene: NA; j_gene: TRBJ2-2; CDR3aa: CASSQGPSGLGELFF; CDR3nt: TGCGCCAGCAGCCAAGGACCTTCTGGGTTGGGGGAGCTGTTTTTT
v_gene: TRBV6-5; abundance: NA; d_gene: NA; j_gene: TRBJ1-2; CDR3aa: CASQGNYGYTF; CDR3nt: TGTGCCAGCCAGGGAAACTATGGCTACACCTTC
v_gene: TRBV5-4; abundance: NA; d_gene: NA; j_gene: TRBJ2-2; CDR3aa: CASSLTENTGELFF; CDR3nt: TGTGCCAGCAGCTTGACAGAGAACACCGGGGAGCTGTTTTTT
v_gene: TRBV9; abundance: NA; d_gene: TRBD2; j_gene: TRBJ2-1; CDR3aa: CASSVGGRGEQFF; CDR3nt: TGTGCCAGCAGCGTAGGAGGGAGGGGTGAGCAGTTCTTC
v_gene: TRBV19; abundance: NA; d_gene: NA; j_gene: TRBJ2-1; CDR3aa: CATVALDEQFF; CDR3nt: TGTGCCACCGTAGCTCTGGATGAGCAGTTCTTC
v_gene: TRBV5-1; abundance: NA; d_gene: NA; j_gene: TRBJ2-3; CDR3aa: CASSFARGDWDTQYF; CDR3nt: TGCGCCAGCAGTTTTGCCCGCGGGGATTGGGATACGCAGTATTTT